These 17 T cell receptor beta chains came from one sample sequenced in a study of blood T cell repertoires in COVID-19. Assay: immunoSEQ multiplex PCR; the TCRdb copy retains only in-frame clones and omits some. This table holds about 270,000 clones, 85% to 90% found once. The sample consisted of PBMCs or T cells enriched from blood (not recorded which). The source of these receptors is a woman between 18 and 29 years old who had recovered from COVID-19.

This clone was seen just once. The rearrangement links TRBV7-2 to TRBJ1-2, with 10 bases aligning to TRBD1. The CDR3 is made up of 15 amino acids. CDR1 and CDR2 (germline): SGHTA, FQGNSA. J lost 3 bases, V lost 3 bases, and 4 bases had no gene match. The CDR3 DNA is TGTGCCAGCAGCTTGGGACAGGGGAGGGACTATGGCTACACCTTC. Amino acids: CASSLGQGRDYGYTF. Full variable domain (missing parts from reference TRBV7-2 and TRBJ1-2): GAGVSQSPSNKVTEKGKDVELRCDPISGHTALYWYRQSLGQGLEFLIYFQGNSAPDKSGLPSDRFSAERTGGSVSTLTIQRTQQEDSAVYLCASSLGQGRDYGYTFGSGTRLTVV.

This chain connects TRBV3-1 (or the pseudogene TRBV3-2) to TRBJ1-2; 7 nucleotides match TRBD1. The CDR3 is 15 residues long. V lost 1 base to trimming and J lost 7 bases; unmatched junction nucleotides: 9. Germline values: CDR1 LGHDT, CDR2 YNNKEL (reference sequence). The DNA for the CDR3 is TGTGCCAGCAGCCAAGGCGGCAGGGGGTCGAGTGGCTACACCTTC. Protein product: CASSQGGRGSSGYTF.

V and J are TRBV15 and TRBJ1-2; D perhaps matches TRBD1 (5 bases). The CDR3 is 14 residues long. Germline values: CDR1 LNHNV, CDR2 YYDKDF (reference sequence). Trimming removed 0 bases at V and 4 bases at J, with 9 bases between. CDR3 DNA sequence: TGTGCCACCAGCAGAGATCAGGGCAGCTATGGCTACACCTTC. Its translation is CATSRDQGSYGYTF.

The chain recombines TRBV28 with TRBJ2-7; 8 nucleotides align to TRBD1. Germline V gene data show CDR1 as MDHEN and CDR2 as SYDVKM. The CDR3 is 14 residues long. The junction had 6 bases not matched to a gene; V was cut back by 5 bases and J by 3 bases. The CDR3 sequence: CASSQTGEDYEQYF. Here the CDR3 DNA reads TGTGCCAGCAGTCAGACAGGGGAAGACTACGAGCAGTACTTC.

The chain carries TRBV11-2 and TRBJ2-7, with D unresolved. V gave up 5 bases and J gave up 6 bases, with 11 bases separating them. The CDR3 has 12 amino acids. The germline gives CDR1 SGHAT, CDR2 FQNNGV. The DNA for the CDR3 is TGTGCCAGCAGCCTTTCCCTCGGCGAGCAGTACTTC. This codes for CASSLSLGEQYF.

The chain combines TRBV9 with TRBJ2-7, with 9 bases aligning to TRBD1. This CDR3 comprises 16 residues. V lost 0 bases, J lost 5 bases, and 9 bases stayed unmatched. From germline, CDR1 is SGDLS and CDR2 YYNGEE. The CDR3 nucleotides are TGTGCCAGCAGCGTAGAGCCCCCTAGGACAGGGGACGAGCAGTACTTC. Its translation: CASSVEPPRTGDEQYF.

The chain joins TRBV11-2 to TRBJ2-2; 7 bases agree with TRBD1. Per germline, CDR1 SGHAT and CDR2 FQNNGV. The CDR3 runs to 15 residues. V lost 3 bases and J lost 3; bases outside the gene matches: 4. DNA of the CDR3: TGTGCCAGCAGCTTTAGGGGGCGGTACACCGGGGAGCTGTTTTTT. Its translation: CASSFRGRYTGELFF.

A single count supports this clone. The V call is TRBV14, the J call TRBJ1-1, with 7 bases lining up with TRBD1. Germline CDR1 is SGHDN and CDR2 is FVKESK. The V segment lost 2 bases and the J segment 3 bases; nucleotides outside the gene matches: 6. CDR3 length: 15 residues. The CDR3, as DNA: TGTGCCAGCAGCCAATCGACAGGGTGGTACACTGAAGCTTTCTTT. Translated: CASSQSTGWYTEAFF.

The gene calls are TRBV6-5 and TRBJ1-5, with D possibly matching TRBD1 (6 bases). In germline, CDR1 is MNHEY, CDR2 SVGAGI. This CDR3 is 15 amino acids long. V gave up 10 bases and J gave up 0 bases, with 16 bases separating them. In nucleotides, the CDR3 is TGTGCCATCGAACCGGGACAAAATAGCAATCAGCCCCAGCATTTT. Translating gives CAIEPGQNSNQPQHF.

This chain uses TRBV3-1 (or the pseudogene TRBV3-2) with TRBJ2-3, with D possibly matching TRBD2 (6 bases). CDR1 LGHDT and CDR2 YNNKEL come from the germline V gene (reference sequence). CDR3 length: 14 residues. Deletions cut 4 bases from V and 4 bases from J, with 12 bases between. Here the CDR3 reads CASSLQTGADTQYF. The CDR3 DNA reads as TGTGCCAGCAGCCTTCAGACGGGGGCAGATACGCAGTATTTT.

The chain has TRBV27 and TRBJ2-2; 11 nucleotides line up with TRBD1. V shed 5 bases, J shed 4 bases, and the junction held 3 bases outside the gene matches. Germline lookup yields CDR1 MNHEY and CDR2 SMNVEV (reference sequence). CDR3 size: 15 residues. Here the CDR3 reads CASSPGTGGTGELFF. The CDR3, as DNA: TGTGCCAGCAGTCCCGGGACAGGGGGCACCGGGGAGCTGTTTTTT.

With regard to this clone: The sample carries other DNA sequences with the same CDR3. The chain joins TRBV30 to TRBJ1-1; TRBD1 aligns across 8 bases. The CDR3 is made up of 12 amino acids. The germline V gene has CDR1 GTSNPN and CDR2 SVGIG (reference sequence). The V segment lost 5 bases and the J segment 4 bases; nucleotides outside the gene matches: 3. The CDR3 coding sequence is TGTGCCTGGGGAACAGGGGGCACTGAAGCTTTCTTT. It specifies CAWGTGGTEAFF.

The chain couples TRBV2 to TRBJ2-2, with 8 positions matching TRBD1. The junction had 4 bases not matched to a gene; V was cut back by 2 bases and J by 5 bases. Germline CDR1 is SNHLY and CDR2 is FYNNEI. This CDR3 has 15 residues. The CDR3: CASSEQGARTGELFF. CDR3 coding DNA: TGTGCCAGCAGTGAACAGGGGGCGAGGACCGGGGAGCTGTTTTTT. The entire variable domain, with the rest obtained from reference TRBV2 and TRBJ2-2, is as follows: EPEVTQTPSHQVTQMGQEVILRCVPISNHLYFYWYRQILGQKVEFLVSFYNNEISEKSEIFDDQFSVERPDGSNFTLKIRSTKLEDSAMYFCASSEQGARTGELFFGEGSRLTVL.

V and J are TRBV25-1 and TRBJ1-1; D gene uncertain. Germline CDR1 is MGHDK and CDR2 is SYGVNS. Trimming removed 5 bases from V and 1 base from J, with 8 bases in between. This CDR3 has 13 amino acids. CDR3 residues: CASSHTGNTEAFF. CDR3 coding DNA: TGTGCCAGCAGTCATACGGGGAACACTGAAGCTTTCTTT.

The gene calls are TRBV4-1 and TRBJ1-1; D gene uncertain. The germline V gene has CDR1 MGHRA and CDR2 YSYEKL. The CDR3 covers 17 residues. With 0 bases removed from V and 0 bases from J, the gap between germline ends came to 14 bases. CDR3 region: CASSQEETRALNTEAFF. The CDR3 region has the DNA TGCGCCAGCAGCCAAGAGGAGACTAGAGCACTGAACACTGAAGCTTTCTTT.

The count of this clone is one. This chain joins TRBV4-1 and TRBJ1-2; no clear D. V lost 0 bases and J lost 4, with 12 bases in between. The CDR3 is made up of 15 amino acids. Germline V gene sequence: CDR1 MGHRA, CDR2 YSYEKL. CDR3 region: CASSQETPSSYGYTF. CDR3 sequence (DNA): TGCGCCAGCAGCCAAGAGACCCCCTCTAGCTATGGCTACACCTTC.

The rearrangement uses TRBV27 and TRBJ2-7; a possible D gene is TRBD2 (5 bases). Trimming pared 11 bases from V and 0 bases from J, leaving 11 bases between. Germline CDR1 is MNHEY and CDR2 is SMNVEV (reference sequence). The CDR3 length is 12 residues. CDR3 region: CAARTASYEQYF. The CDR3 bases are TGTGCCGCGAGGACTGCCTCCTACGAGCAGTACTTC.